A single sample gave rise to the 2 T cell receptor beta chains below, sequenced in a study of molecular identifiers for immune sequencing clone quantification. TCRdb used MiXCR to reprocess the PCR reads, holding one entry per CDR3 protein. The profile shows some 580,000 distinct CDR3 sequences, roughly 27% of them singletons. The sequenced sample consisted of naive CD8+ T cells from blood, with Jurkat cell RNA spiked in. Subset defined: FACS-sorted CD8+CD4-CCR7+CD45RA+ naive T cells. These receptors all come from a human donor in good health. Some libraries in this study had Jurkat cell RNA spiked in.

This clonotype came up once. At one boundary the junction diverges from the germline segment, which might be a read error. This rearrangement joins TRBV30 to TRBJ2-1; possibly TRBD1 for D (6 bases). CDR1 is GTSNPN and CDR2 is SVGIG in the germline V gene (reference sequence). CDR3 length: 15 residues. CDR3 nucleotides: TGTGCCTGGAGTGAAACAGGGTTCTACTACAATGAGCAGTCCTTC. It encodes CAWSETGFYYNEQSF. Together with reference TRBV30 and TRBJ2-1, the CDR3 gives the full variable domain: SQTIHQWPATLVQPVGSPLSLECTVEGTSNPNLYWYRQAAGRGLQLLFYSVGIGQISSEVPQNLSASRPQDRQFILSSKKLLLSDSGFYLCAWSETGFYYNEQSFGPGTRLTVL.

In regard to this clonotype: A much larger clone is a single base away; this may be a read error. The V call is TRBV4-3, the J call TRBJ1-1, with D unclear. Germline-derived CDR1 and CDR2 are LGHNA and YSLEER. V was clipped by 4 bases and J by 0 bases, with 12 bases between them. The CDR3 sequence is 15 residues long. CDR3 in amino acids: CASSLAPAMNTEAFF. The DNA for the CDR3 is TGCGCCAGCAGCCTAGCCCCAGCTATGAACACTGAAGCTTTCTTT.